The 17 T cell receptor beta chains reported below all come from one sample, sequenced in a study of CD8 T cells in ankylosing spondylitis. TCRdb re-analysed the 5' RACE reads in MiXCR, keeping a single row per CDR3 protein. The sample has some 150,000 distinct CDR3 sequences, 40% to 50% seen once; the top ten hold nearly 15%. The specimen sequenced was synovial fluid, either unsorted or a sorted T cell fraction (not recorded which). The source is a male donor with ankylosing spondylitis.

This clonotype has ten or more counts. The gene calls are TRBV20-1 and TRBJ1-1, with 9 bases aligning to TRBD1. J was trimmed by 3 bases and V by 6 bases; bases with no gene match: 2. From germline, CDR1 is DFQATT and CDR2 SNEGSKA (reference sequence). The length of the CDR3 is 12 residues. In DNA form, the CDR3 reads TGCAGTGCCCGGACAGGGGACACTGAAGCTTTCTTT. Translating it yields CSARTGDTEAFF.

The chain uses TRBV12-5 and TRBJ2-7, with D possibly matching TRBD1 (5 bases). With 5 bases removed from V and 2 bases from J, the gap between germline ends came to 19 bases. CDR1 is LGHNT and CDR2 is FRNRAP in the germline V gene. The CDR3 contains 16 residues. CDR3: CASGPSVPGFPYEQYF. Written as DNA, the CDR3 is TGTGCTAGTGGTCCCTCGGTGCCAGGGTTCCCCTACGAGCAGTACTTC.

V usage is TRBV10-3 and J usage is TRBJ2-3; 9 positions match TRBD1. This CDR3 is built from 16 residues. V dropped 3 bases and J dropped 3; count of bases not matched to a gene: 7. Looked up from germline, CDR1 is ENHRY and CDR2 is SYGVKD. The CDR3 here is CAISEVGTGWTDTQYF. The CDR3 DNA reads TGTGCCATCAGTGAAGTTGGGACAGGGTGGACAGATACGCAGTATTTT.

Ten or more counts support this clonotype. V usage is TRBV7-9 and J usage is TRBJ1-2; no reliable D call. V was trimmed by 0 bases and J by 5 bases, leaving 7 bases between them. Germline V gene sequence: CDR1 SEHNR, CDR2 FQNEAQ (reference sequence). The CDR3 length is 13 residues. CDR3: CASSLAGLYGYTF. Written as DNA, the CDR3 is TGTGCCAGCAGCTTAGCGGGCCTGTATGGCTACACCTTC.

This chain links TRBV4-3 with TRBJ2-7; no definite D call. The V and J ends lost 0 bases and 3 bases respectively, with 15 bases between them. The CDR3 is 16 amino acids. The germline CDR1 and CDR2 sequences are LGHNA and YSLEER. CDR3 sequence reads: CASSQDLWVTVYEQYF. CDR3 in DNA: TGCGCCAGCAGCCAAGATCTGTGGGTCACCGTCTACGAGCAGTACTTC.

The chain employs TRBV4-2 and TRBJ1-5, with D unclear. There are 16 residues in the CDR3. V was cut by 4 bases and J by 3 bases, with 16 bases left in between. Per germline, CDR1 LGHNA and CDR2 YNFKEQ. Here the CDR3 DNA reads TGTGCCAGCAGCCGTTCAAGAATAGGCTACAATCAGCCCCAGCATTTT. Its protein product is CASSRSRIGYNQPQHF.

The chain joins TRBV13 to TRBJ2-7; D remains ambiguous. The length of the CDR3 is 16 residues. Trimming took 5 bases from V and 3 from J, leaving 20 bases between them. Germline values: CDR1 PRHDT, CDR2 FYEKMQ (reference sequence). Here the CDR3 DNA reads TGTGCCAGCAGCCCCACCGGGCACGGATTTCTCTACGAGCAGTACTTC. Its protein is CASSPTGHGFLYEQYF.

The chain has TRBV10-3 and TRBJ2-7; possibly TRBD1 for D (6 bases). The CDR3 runs to 11 residues. Per germline, CDR1 ENHRY and CDR2 SYGVKD. The germline V and J ends were trimmed by 6 bases and 6 bases, with 9 bases remaining between them. The CDR3 region is CAIRDRLEQYF. The DNA for the CDR3 is TGTGCCATCAGAGACAGGCTCGAGCAGTACTTC.

This chain connects TRBV4-1 to TRBJ1-1; D is unresolved. The V end was cut by 4 bases, the J end by 4 bases, with 13 bases between. Germline V gene sequence: CDR1 MGHRA, CDR2 YSYEKL. CDR3 length equals 14 residues. The CDR3 here is CASSPQLVPTEAFF. The CDR3 DNA is TGCGCCAGCAGCCCCCAACTGGTTCCCACTGAAGCTTTCTTT.

This clonotype was found a few times. The chain uses TRBV6-2 or TRBV6-3 and TRBJ2-7; 7 nucleotides agree with TRBD1. Germline CDR1 is MNHEY and CDR2 is SVGEGT. The V segment lost 4 bases and the J segment 3 bases; nucleotides outside the gene matches: 9. This CDR3 contains 15 residues. Written as DNA, the CDR3 is TGTGCCAGCAGTTTTACAGGGGATTCGGTCTACGAGCAGTACTTC. It codes for CASSFTGDSVYEQYF.

Written as DNA, the CDR3 is TGTGCCAGCCGAACAGGGGACAGGGGAAATTGGGGTGCTGAAGCTTTCTTT. This sequence encodes CASRTGDRGNWGAEAFF. The chain is built from TRBV27 and TRBJ1-1; 10 bases agree with TRBD1. V trimming: 8 bases; J trimming: 6 bases; junction bases outside the gene matches: 18. Per the germline V gene, CDR1 is MNHEY and CDR2 is SMNVEV (reference sequence). This CDR3 contains 17 residues.

In its sample, this clonotype was seen a few times. This chain uses TRBV4-1 with TRBJ2-7, with D uncertain. V was pared by 2 bases and J by 2 bases, with 10 bases between. In germline, CDR1 is MGHRA, CDR2 YSYEKL. The CDR3 is 14 residues long. The CDR3, as DNA: TGCGCCAGCAGCCAACCCGGGCAGACCTACGAGCAGTACTTC. It yields the protein CASSQPGQTYEQYF.

The chain joins TRBV7-8 to TRBJ1-2; 9 bases agree with TRBD1. The V and J ends lost 7 bases and 6 bases, in that order; junction bases with no gene match: 6. The CDR3 has 13 residues. Germline loops: CDR1 SGHVS, CDR2 FQNEAQ. The CDR3 DNA reads TGTGCCAGCACCCCGGGACAGGGTCATGGCTACACCTTC. It codes for CASTPGQGHGYTF. The variable domain in full, completed from reference TRBV7-8 and TRBJ1-2, reads GAGVSQSPRYKVAKRGQDVALRCDPISGHVSLFWYQQALGQGPEFLTYFQNEAQLDKSGLPSDRFFAERPEGSVSTLKIQRTQQEDSAVYLCASTPGQGHGYTFGSGTRLTVV.

V usage is TRBV24-1 and J usage is TRBJ1-2, with 8 bases lining up with TRBD1. The CDR3 runs to 15 residues. The trim removed 0 bases at V and 8 bases at J, leaving 7 bases unmatched. Germline CDR1 reads KGHDR; CDR2 reads SFDVKD. The CDR3 protein is CATSDLGQGAEGYTF. The CDR3 bases are TGTGCCACCAGTGATTTGGGACAGGGCGCGGAGGGCTACACCTTC.

In this sample, this clonotype turned up a few times. The V gene is TRBV7-2, the J gene TRBJ2-1; a possible D gene is TRBD1 (6 bases). V was clipped by 5 bases and J by 10 bases, with 24 bases between them. This CDR3 has 16 residues. CDR1 is SGHTA, CDR2 FQGNSA, per germline. For the CDR3, the DNA is TGTGCCAGCAGCCCCTACCCGGGACATCCTTATTTAGAGCAGTTCTTC. Encoded protein: CASSPYPGHPYLEQFF.

This clonotype was counted between two and nine times. V is TRBV5-1 and J is TRBJ2-1, with 13 bases that match TRBD2. The CDR3 covers 18 residues. Germline V gene data show CDR1 as SGHRS and CDR2 as YFSETQ. The junction had 9 bases not matched to a gene; V was cut back by 3 bases and J by 3 bases. CDR3 region: CASSWESGTSGIYNEQFF. In DNA, the CDR3 is TGCGCCAGCAGCTGGGAGTCCGGGACTAGCGGGATCTACAATGAGCAGTTCTTC.

V and J are TRBV6-5 and TRBJ2-4, with TRBD1 identical over 8 bases. The V gene's germline CDR1 is MNHEY and CDR2 SVGAGI. V dropped 4 bases and J dropped 0; count of bases not matched to a gene: 11. The CDR3 contains 18 residues. DNA of the CDR3: TGTGCCAGCAGTTTTCTAGCGACAGGGGAGACAGCCAAAAACATTCAGTACTTC. Encoded protein: CASSFLATGETAKNIQYF.